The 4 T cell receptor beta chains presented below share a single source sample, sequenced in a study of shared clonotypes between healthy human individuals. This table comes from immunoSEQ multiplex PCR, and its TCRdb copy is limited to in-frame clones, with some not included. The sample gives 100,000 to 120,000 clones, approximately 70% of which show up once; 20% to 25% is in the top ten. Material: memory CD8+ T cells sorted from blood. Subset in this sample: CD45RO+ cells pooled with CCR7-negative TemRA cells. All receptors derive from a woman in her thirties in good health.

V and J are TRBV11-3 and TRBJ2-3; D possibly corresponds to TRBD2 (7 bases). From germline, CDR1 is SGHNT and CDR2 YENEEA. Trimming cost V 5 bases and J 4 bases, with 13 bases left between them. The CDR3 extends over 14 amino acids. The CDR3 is CASSKGGIADTQYF. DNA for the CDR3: TGTGCCAGCAGCAAGGGGGGGATCGCAGATACGCAGTATTTT.

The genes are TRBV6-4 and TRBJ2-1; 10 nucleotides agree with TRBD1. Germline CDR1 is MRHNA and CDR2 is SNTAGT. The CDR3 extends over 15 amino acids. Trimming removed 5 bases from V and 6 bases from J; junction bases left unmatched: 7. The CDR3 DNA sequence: TGTGCCAGCAGTCTCGGGACAGGGGAGGGCAATGAGCAGTTCTTC. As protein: CASSLGTGEGNEQFF.

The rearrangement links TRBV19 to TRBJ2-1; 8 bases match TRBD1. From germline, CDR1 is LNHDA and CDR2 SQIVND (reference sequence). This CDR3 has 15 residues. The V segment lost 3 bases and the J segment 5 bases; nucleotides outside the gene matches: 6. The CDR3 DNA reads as TGTGCCAGTAGTATCTTCGGACAGGGAAACAATGAGCAGTTCTTC. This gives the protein CASSIFGQGNNEQFF.

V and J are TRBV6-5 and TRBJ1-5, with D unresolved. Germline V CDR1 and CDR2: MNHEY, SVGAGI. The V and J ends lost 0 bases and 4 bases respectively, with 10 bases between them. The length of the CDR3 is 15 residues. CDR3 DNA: TGTGCCAGCAGTTACTCGAGTCCGGTGAATCAGCCCCAGCATTTT. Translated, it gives CASSYSSPVNQPQHF.